The 18 T cell receptor beta chains presented below share a single source sample, sequenced in a study of OX40 agonist ivuxolimab in advanced cancers. Produced via immunoSEQ multiplex PCR; TCRdb's table is partial and in-frame only. The table records about 49,000 clones, over 75% of them present only once. Sequencing was performed on CD4+ or CD8+ T cells sorted from blood, taken in a trial of the OX40 agonist ivuxolimab. The receptor source for this set is an adult with an advanced solid tumor such as melanoma, head and neck, liver or kidney cancer.

V and J are TRBV7-2 and TRBJ1-5, with 7 positions matching TRBD1. With 4 bases clipped from V and 5 bases from J, the junction kept 5 bases outside the gene matches. This CDR3 comprises 14 residues. Germline V gene lookup returns CDR1 SGHTA and CDR2 FQGNSA. The CDR3: CASSSQGGDQPQHF. The CDR3 nucleotides read TGTGCCAGCAGCTCTCAGGGGGGGGATCAGCCCCAGCATTTT.

The chain joins TRBV6-6 to TRBJ1-1; TRBD1 agrees at 11 bases. Germline V gene sequence: CDR1 MNHNY, CDR2 SVGAGI (reference sequence). The CDR3 sequence is 14 residues long. J lost 7 bases, V lost 2 bases, and 3 bases had no gene match. The CDR3 DNA sequence: TGTGCCAGCAGTTACGGGACAGGGGGAGGTGAAGCTTTCTTT. It codes for CASSYGTGGGEAFF.

This chain joins TRBV19 and TRBJ1-5; tentative D call: TRBD1 (6 bases). Germline V lookup: CDR1 LNHDA, CDR2 SQIVND (reference sequence). Trimming took 2 bases from V and 2 from J, leaving 16 bases between them. The CDR3 sequence is 17 residues long. The CDR3 reads CASSIPRGGTGNQPQHF. As DNA, the CDR3 is TGTGCCAGTAGTATACCTCGAGGGGGTACGGGCAATCAGCCCCAGCATTTT.

In nucleotides, the CDR3 is TGCGCCAGCAGCCTCCAAGAGACCCAGTACTTC. This sequence encodes CASSLQETQYF. The V call is TRBV5-1, the J call TRBJ2-5; D gene unclear. This CDR3 is built from 11 residues. V was pared by 4 bases and J by 1 base, with 2 bases between. The germline gives CDR1 SGHRS, CDR2 YFSETQ.

A few counts support this clone. CDR3 region: CASSGDSYGYTF. The CDR3 bases are TGTGCCAGCAGCGGGGACAGCTATGGCTACACCTTC. The genes are TRBV2 and TRBJ1-2; 7 bases line up with TRBD1. V gave up 6 bases and J gave up 4 bases; unmatched junction bases: 2. The germline V gene has CDR1 SNHLY and CDR2 FYNNEI. The CDR3 extends over 12 amino acids.

This clone ranks as large (0.1 to 1%). V and J are TRBV2 and TRBJ1-2, with 7 bases identical to TRBD1. Germline assignment: CDR1 SNHLY and CDR2 FYNNEI. The V segment lost 3 bases and the J segment 2 bases; nucleotides outside the gene matches: 0. CDR3 length equals 13 residues. Here the CDR3 reads CASSETGNYGYTF. The CDR3 coding sequence is TGTGCCAGCAGTGAGACAGGGAACTATGGCTACACCTTC.

The chain has TRBV5-1 and TRBJ2-5; tentatively, D is TRBD2 (5 bases). Germline CDR1 is SGHRS and CDR2 is YFSETQ. The CDR3 has 15 amino acids. V shed 3 bases and J shed 4 bases, with 16 bases lying between them. The chain's CDR3 is CASSSGPGLGETQYF. CDR3 bases: TGCGCCAGCAGCTCCGGCCCGGGATTGGGAGAGACCCAGTACTTC.

This clone has only one observation. The gene calls are TRBV6-4 and TRBJ1-1; 9 bases align to TRBD1. CDR1 is MRHNA, CDR2 SNTAGT, per germline. V shed 7 bases, J shed 4 bases, and the junction held 16 bases outside the gene matches. This CDR3 is 17 amino acids long. CDR3 protein: CASTMGTGLVWGTEAFF. CDR3 sequence (DNA): TGTGCCAGCACGATGGGGACAGGGCTCGTGTGGGGCACTGAAGCTTTCTTT.

The V call is TRBV19, the J call TRBJ2-3, with D hard to call. The CDR3 covers 15 residues. The V end lost 3 bases, the J end lost 0 bases, and 10 bases lay between the germline ends. Germline CDR1 is LNHDA and CDR2 is SQIVND (reference sequence). CDR3 protein: CASSIQASSTDTQYF. The DNA of the CDR3 is TGTGCCAGTAGTATTCAGGCATCTAGCACAGATACGCAGTATTTT.

This chain links TRBV12-5 with TRBJ1-1; no definite D call. V lost 1 base, J lost 5 bases, and 2 bases lay in between. In germline, CDR1 is LGHNT, CDR2 FRNRAP. This CDR3 contains 11 residues. The CDR3 DNA sequence: TGTGCTAGTGGTTTGGGGACTGAAGCTTTCTTT. This translates into CASGLGTEAFF.

V is TRBV9 and J is TRBJ1-3, with D hard to call. Trimming removed 0 bases from V and 4 bases from J, with 5 bases in between. The CDR3 runs 13 residues. Germline values: CDR1 SGDLS, CDR2 YYNGEE. CDR3 sequence reads: CASSVVPGNTIYF. As DNA, the CDR3 is TGTGCCAGCAGCGTAGTCCCAGGAAACACCATATATTTT. Complete variable domain (other parts from reference TRBV9 and TRBJ1-3): DSGVTQTPKHLITATGQRVTLRCSPRSGDLSVYWYQQSLDQGLQFLIQYYNGEERAKGNILERFSAQQFPDLHSELNLSSLELGDSALYFCASSVVPGNTIYFGEGSWLTVV.

The V and J genes are TRBV19 and TRBJ1-5, with 8 bases lining up with TRBD1. The length of the CDR3 is 14 residues. V was pared by 3 bases and J by 7 bases, with 5 bases of the junction left unmatched. Germline CDR1 and CDR2: LNHDA and SQIVND (reference sequence). Here the CDR3 reads CASSIRGHSQPQHF. As DNA, the CDR3 is TGTGCCAGTAGTATCAGGGGGCATAGCCAGCCCCAGCATTTT.

J is TRBJ2-1 and V is TRBV19; TRBD2 might be the D (6 bases). The CDR3 has 14 residues. Germline assignment: CDR1 LNHDA and CDR2 SQIVND (reference sequence). V was clipped by 4 bases and J by 4 bases, with 11 bases between them. CDR3 DNA sequence: TGTGCCAGTAGTACTGATAGCGGATACAATGAGCAGTTCTTC. It translates to CASSTDSGYNEQFF.

The gene calls are TRBV19 and TRBJ1-1, with D unresolved. Germline CDR1 reads LNHDA; CDR2 reads SQIVND (reference sequence). The V and J ends lost 6 bases and 3 bases respectively, with 11 bases between them. The CDR3 totals 13 residues. The CDR3: CASSKSSDTEAFF. CDR3 sequence (DNA): TGTGCCAGTAGCAAGTCTTCGGACACTGAAGCTTTCTTT.

CDR3: CASSSNPGASGNTIYF. In nucleotides, the CDR3 is TGTGCCAGCAGCTCCAATCCGGGGGCCTCTGGAAACACCATATATTTT. The rearrangement joins TRBV7-2 to TRBJ1-3; TRBD1 might be the D (6 bases). V was shortened by 4 bases and J by 0 bases, with 13 bases between the two germline ends. CDR3 length: 16 amino acids. Germline V gene lookup returns CDR1 SGHTA and CDR2 FQGNSA.

This chain joins TRBV7-8 and TRBJ2-7; TRBD1 or TRBD2 may be the D gene (5 bases each). The germline gives CDR1 SGHVS, CDR2 FQNEAQ. V gave up 4 bases and J gave up 3 bases, with 10 bases separating them. CDR3 length equals 13 residues. The CDR3 reads CASSSVGDYEQYF. The CDR3 bases are TGTGCCAGCAGCTCCGTGGGGGACTACGAGCAGTACTTC.

This chain links TRBV27 with TRBJ2-6; D unresolved. This CDR3 is 17 amino acids long. With 0 bases removed from V and 3 bases from J, the gap between germline ends came to 12 bases. Germline-derived CDR1 and CDR2 are MNHEY and SMNVEV (reference sequence). CDR3 protein: CASSLSSGSLGANVLTF. CDR3 nucleotide sequence: TGTGCCAGCAGTTTATCGTCCGGGTCGCTTGGGGCCAACGTCCTGACTTTC. The full variable domain, in which reference TRBV27 and TRBJ2-6 provide the parts outside the CDR3, is EAQVTQNPRYLITVTGKKLTVTCSQNMNHEYMSWYRQDPGLGLRQIYYSMNVEVTDKGDVPEGYKVSRKEKRNFPLILESPSPNQTSLYFCASSLSSGSLGANVLTFGAGSRLTVL.

The J gene is TRBJ1-6, the V gene TRBV2; the D gene is possibly TRBD1 (5 bases). V dropped 9 bases and J dropped 11 bases, with 14 bases sitting between them. Germline V lookup: CDR1 SNHLY, CDR2 FYNNEI. CDR3 length equals 12 residues. For the CDR3, the DNA is TGTGCCAGGAGACGGGGGACGGCACCCCTCCACTTT. Protein: CARRRGTAPLHF. Full variable domain (missing parts from reference TRBV2 and TRBJ1-6): EPEVTQTPSHQVTQMGQEVILRCVPISNHLYFYWYRQILGQKVEFLVSFYNNEISEKSEIFDDQFSVERPDGSNFTLKIRSTKLEDSAMYFCARRRGTAPLHFGNGTRLTVT.